Listed below are T cell receptor beta chains from one sample, sequenced in a study of cytomegalovirus exposure and HLA in healthy donors. Profiled with immunoSEQ multiplex PCR; TCRdb holds only in-frame clones, not every one. The sample records 130,000 to 150,000 clones, over 60% being singletons. Sample: PBMCs. These receptors came from a woman aged 18-29 years in good health and CMV-seronegative. Both conserved end residues are part of each CDR3. D genes are given only for firm matches. Rows may omit the clone size; those that give it use once, few, many or a size class.

size,J,D,V,DNA,CDR3
few,TRBJ2-5,TRBD2,TRBV11-3,TGTGCCAGCAGCTTCGGCGGGAGCCACGAGACCCAGTACTTC,CASSFGGSHETQYF
.,TRBJ1-2,TRBD1,TRBV6-5,TGTGCCAGCACCAGGGGGCAAGGCTACACCTTC,CASTRGQGYTF
.,TRBJ1-2,TRBD1,TRBV19,TGTGCCAGTAGTATGGGACAGCGGCAGGGCTACACCTTC,CASSMGQRQGYTF
.,TRBJ2-5,TRBD1,TRBV11-3,TGTGCCAGCAGCCTGGACAGGGAACCGGAGACCCAGTACTTC,CASSLDREPETQYF
.,TRBJ2-2,.,TRBV7-9,TGTGCCAGCAGCCCCTCCCCAGCAGGGACGAACACCGGGGAGCTGTTTTTT,CASSPSPAGTNTGELFF
once,TRBJ2-2,.,TRBV7-3,TGTGCCAGCAGCCAGAGGGGGGGGACCGGGGAGCTGTTTTTT,CASSQRGGTGELFF
.,TRBJ2-3,TRBD2,TRBV27,TGTGCCAGCGGAAGCGGGGGATACGCAGATACGCAGTATTTT,CASGSGGYADTQYF
.,TRBJ1-3,TRBD1,TRBV4-2,TGTGCCAGCAGCCCCTGGGCCGGGACAGGGGAGAGATACTTCTCTGGAAACACCATATATTTT,CASSPWAGTGERYFSGNTIYF
.,TRBJ1-1,.,TRBV5-1,TGCGCCAGCAGCTTCGGAGGGGCGAACACTGAAGCTTTCTTT,CASSFGGANTEAFF
.,TRBJ2-3,TRBD2,TRBV6-1,TGTGCCAGCAGCGCGGGACTAGCGGTCACAGATACGCAGTATTTT,CASSAGLAVTDTQYF